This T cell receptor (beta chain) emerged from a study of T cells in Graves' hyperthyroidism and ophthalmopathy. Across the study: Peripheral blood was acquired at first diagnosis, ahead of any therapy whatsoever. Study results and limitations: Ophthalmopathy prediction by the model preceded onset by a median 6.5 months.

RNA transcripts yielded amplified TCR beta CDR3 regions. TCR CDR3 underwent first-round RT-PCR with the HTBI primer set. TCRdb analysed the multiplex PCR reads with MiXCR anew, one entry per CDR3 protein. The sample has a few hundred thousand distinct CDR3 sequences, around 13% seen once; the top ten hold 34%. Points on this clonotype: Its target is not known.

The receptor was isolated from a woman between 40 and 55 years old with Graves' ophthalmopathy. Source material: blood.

The CDR3 sequence is CASSLKGAVNEQFF. In DNA form, the CDR3 reads TGTGCCAGCAGCTTAAAGGGCGCAGTCAATGAGCAGTTCTTC. V gene TRBV7-9 combines with J gene TRBJ2-1; D is unclear. The CDR3 length is 14 residues. The germline gives CDR1 SEHNR, CDR2 FQNEAQ (reference sequence). The ends were cut back, 2 bases at V and 6 bases at J, with 11 bases in the middle.